This section outlines one T cell receptor beta chain sequence together with its context. This clonotype was seen many times. This clone's antigen is unknown. No much larger clone exists at a distance of one base, and base qualities are not known. This specimen's treatment or condition label, per the study, means: allogeneic hematopoietic cell transplantation with graft depleted of TCRalphabeta T cells and CD19 B cells. The transplant recipients were children given TCRalphabeta/CD19-depleted allogeneic hematopoietic cell grafts. Libraries came from PCR. TCRdb records Illumina HiSeq 2500 as the sequencer. Molecular barcoding was employed in the preparation of TCR libraries, with unique molecular identifiers being used to normalize TCRbeta repertoire quantification. TCRdb reworked the public reads: Q25 trimming with fastp, MiXCR clone assembly, productive beta chains retained. Identical CDR3 protein sequences are pooled into one entry, listed with their most common genes and DNA. The sample has 200,000 to 300,000 distinct CDR3 sequences on record, about 25% of them singletons. 2.6% of the sample goes to the ten largest clones.

The sample comes from a study of T-cell reconstitution after alpha-beta-depleted transplantation in children (dated by TCRdb to 2016 to 2017). Study-wide context: T-cell immune reconstitution after TCRalphabeta/CD19-depleted allogeneic hematopoietic cell transplantation in children was quantitatively tracked in the study by means of TCR repertoire profiling.

Overall results and qualifications from the work: In some patients, the high TCRbeta diversity seen at day 60 was put down to recipient T cells and intrathymic progenitors that had survived conditioning. Apparently early alphabetaT-cell count recovery about two months after transplant reportedly relied on only several hundred rapidly expanded clones derived from non-depleted graft cells. Over subsequent months, a decline in hyperexpanded clone frequencies was noted, and after one year, T-cell counts and TCRbeta diversity were mostly ascribed to newly produced T cells.

In the germline V gene, CDR1 corresponds to SGHRS and CDR2 to YFSETQ. V is pruned by 4 bases and J by 5 bases, leaving 7 bases of the junction without a gene match. The CDR3 has 15 amino acids, counting the end cysteine and phenylalanine. Only the CDR3 region is kept as DNA, spanning 45 bases read in frame from base 1. Rearrangement joined TRBV5-1 to TRBJ2-1; 9 junctional bases match TRBD1. The receptor comes from a girl aged 2 to 9 with Fanconi anemia, due to receive a stem cell transplant. The source was PBMCs, collected before TCRalphabeta/CD19-depleted stem cell transplant. The nucleotide sequence reads TGCGCCAGCAGCCCAGGACAGGGGACGCACAATGAGCAGTTCTTC. This translates into CASSPGQGTHNEQFF. Here the CDR3 is joined to the reference TRBV5-1 and TRBJ2-1 genes, and the full variable domain is: KAGVTQTPRYLIKTRGQQVTLSCSPISGHRSVSWYQQTPGQGLQFLFEYFSETQRNKGNFPGRFSGRQFSNSRSEMNVSTLELGDSALYLCASSPGQGTHNEQFFGPGTRLTVL.